Listed below are T cell receptor beta chains from one sample, sequenced in a study of naive and memory T cell subsets. From the UMI-ligation and nested PCR reads, TCRdb called clonotypes with MiXCR, one entry per CDR3 protein. The sample shows around 130,000 distinct CDR3 sequences, about 36% of them seen only once. The sequencing input was central memory CD4+ T cells from blood. These receptors all stem from a human donor in good health. CDR3s include the opening cysteine and the closing phenylalanine or tryptophan. Fields, in order: J gene, D gene, clone size, V gene, CDR3 DNA, CDR3 protein. D genes are given only for firm matches. Size values are once, few and many counts, or a class for expanded clones, and some rows have none.

TRBJ1-5 | - | - | TRBV2 | TGTGCCAGCAGTGAGGGAAGCAATCAGCCCCAGCATTTT | CASSEGSNQPQHF
TRBJ2-1 | TRBD2 | - | TRBV20-1 | TGCAGTGCTAGAGTATCAGCGGGGTTCTACAATGAGCAGTTCTTC | CSARVSAGFYNEQFF
TRBJ2-1 | TRBD1 | once | TRBV27 | TGTGCCAGCAGTACCCAGGGGGTCGACGAGCAGTTCTTC | CASSTQGVDEQFF
TRBJ2-7 | TRBD2 | few | TRBV11-2 | TGTGCCAGCAGCCGGGAGACTAGCGGAAGCTACGAGCAGTACTTC | CASSRETSGSYEQYF
TRBJ1-1 | - | - | TRBV4-2 | TGTGCCAGCAGACATCCAGCCTCGACTGAAGCTTTCTTT | CASRHPASTEAFF
TRBJ2-7 | TRBD1 | - | TRBV28 | TGTGCCAGCAGGGGCTGGACAGGGGGAGACTACGAGCAGTACTTC | CASRGWTGGDYEQYF
TRBJ2-1 | - | - | TRBV4-3 | TGCGCCAGCAGCCAAGATTCGGTCGGGGAGCAGTTCTTC | CASSQDSVGEQFF
TRBJ1-4 | TRBD1 | - | TRBV28 | TGTGCCAGCAGAGCTTCAGGGGGGCTTGCTAATGAAAAACTGTTTTTT | CASRASGGLANEKLFF
TRBJ2-7 | - | - | TRBV20-1 | TGCAGTGCCCGGCTCGGGACCTACCCCTACGAGCAGTACTTC | CSARLGTYPYEQYF
TRBJ2-1 | TRBD1 | few | TRBV12-3/TRBV12-4 | TGTGCCAGCAGTTTAAGACAGGGCAACAATGAGCAGTTCTTC | CASSLRQGNNEQFF
TRBJ1-6 | TRBD1 | few | TRBV7-2 | TGTGCCAGCAGCTTAGTTGACAGGGGGAGGTCACCCCTCCACTTT | CASSLVDRGRSPLHF
TRBJ2-1 | TRBD2 | few | TRBV27 | TGTGCCAGCAGTGGACTAGCGGGCTCCTACAATGAGCAGTTCTTC | CASSGLAGSYNEQFF
TRBJ2-5 | TRBD2 | few | TRBV3-1 | TGTGCCAGCAGCCCGACGACCGGGACTAGTTGGAAGACCCAGTACTTC | CASSPTTGTSWKTQYF
TRBJ2-4 | TRBD1 | - | TRBV28 | TGTGCCAGCAGTTCGACCTGGACAGGGGGAAACATTCAGTACTTC | CASSSTWTGGNIQYF
TRBJ2-2 | TRBD1 | few | TRBV28 | TGTGCCAGCAGTACAGGGGGGAACACCGGGGAGCTGTTTTTT | CASSTGGNTGELFF
TRBJ2-1 | TRBD2 | - | TRBV29-1 | TGCAGCGTTGTCTTGAGCGGGAGGCCGAGCTCCTACAATGAGCAGTTCTTC | CSVVLSGRPSSYNEQFF
TRBJ2-5 | - | - | TRBV20-1 | TGCAGTGCCCGCAACCGGAACTTAGAAACCCAGTACTTC | CSARNRNLETQYF
TRBJ2-7 | - | - | TRBV5-1 | TGCGCCAGCAGCTTGGCTGGTCCGATAGGGTCCATAGGCAGGCAGAACGAGCAGTACTTC | CASSLAGPIGSIGRQNEQYF
TRBJ2-3 | - | few | TRBV28 | TGTGCCAGCAGTTTACAGGGTACGGGGGCGGATACGCAGTATTTT | CASSLQGTGADTQYF
TRBJ2-7 | TRBD2 | - | TRBV6-6 | TGTGCCAGCAGTTCCACTAGCGAGATCAGCGAGCAGTACTTC | CASSSTSEISEQYF
TRBJ2-1 | TRBD1 | - | TRBV7-6 | TGTGCCAGCAGCTTAGGGCGTGGACAGGGCCGCAATGAGCAGTTCTTC | CASSLGRGQGRNEQFF
TRBJ2-2 | TRBD1 | few | TRBV28 | TGTGCCAGCAGTCTTCCGGGACAGGGGAAGGGCGGGGAGCTGTTTTTT | CASSLPGQGKGGELFF
TRBJ2-2 | - | few | TRBV6-6 | TGTGCCAGCAGCGAGTGGACCGGGGAGCTGTTTTTT | CASSEWTGELFF
TRBJ2-3 | TRBD2 | - | TRBV5-1 | TGCGCCAGCAGCCGTAGCGGGAGGCCCGGGGTTCTCCCAGATACGCAGTATTTT | CASSRSGRPGVLPDTQYF
TRBJ2-1 | - | - | TRBV29-1 | TGCAGCGTTGGGGGGCGCACTCGTCAGCAGTTCTTC | CSVGGRTRQQFF
TRBJ2-7 | - | few | TRBV20-1 | TGCAGTGCTAGAGATCGGATGGCAGGGGAGAGATACGAGCAGTACTTC | CSARDRMAGERYEQYF
TRBJ2-7 | - | - | TRBV7-6 | TGTGCCAGCAGCTTATACAGGGACGGCGAGCAGTACTTC | CASSLYRDGEQYF
TRBJ2-1 | - | many | TRBV20-1 | TGCAGTGCTAGTCCCCCAGGGGTCAATGAGCAGTTCTTC | CSASPPGVNEQFF
TRBJ2-3 | TRBD1 | - | TRBV6-5 | TGTGCCAGCAGTGGGGACAGGGCAGATACGCAGTATTTT | CASSGDRADTQYF
TRBJ2-1 | - | many | TRBV20-1 | TGCAGTGCTAGAGATCTTCTGAGGGGTGAGCAGTTCTTC | CSARDLLRGEQFF
TRBJ2-7 | - | - | TRBV19 | TGTGCCAGTACCGCCGTCGGCCACTCCTACGAGCAGTACTTC | CASTAVGHSYEQYF
TRBJ2-6 | - | many | TRBV4-1 | TGCGCCAGCAGCTCGCATTCCGGGGCTAGGGGGGCCAACGTCCTGACTTTC | CASSSHSGARGANVLTF
TRBJ2-1 | TRBD2 | - | TRBV9 | TGTGCCAGCAGCGTAGGAGGTAGCGGGATCTACAATGAGCAGTTCTTC | CASSVGGSGIYNEQFF
TRBJ2-2 | TRBD1 | - | TRBV7-2 | TGTGCCAGCAGCGTGACAGGGACCACGAACACCGGGGAGCTGTTTTTT | CASSVTGTTNTGELFF
TRBJ2-4 | - | - | TRBV30 | TGTGCCTGGAGTGCCTTGGGCAGGGCCAAAAACATTCAGTACTTC | CAWSALGRAKNIQYF
TRBJ2-2 | - | - | TRBV3-1 | TGTGCCAGCAGCCAAGGTGGTCCGCACACCGGGGAGCTGTTTTTT | CASSQGGPHTGELFF
TRBJ2-1 | TRBD1 | - | TRBV19 | TGTGCCAGTAGCACCACAGGGGGCGCCTACAATGAGCAGTTCTTC | CASSTTGGAYNEQFF
TRBJ2-3 | - | - | TRBV9 | TGTGCCAGCAGCACGCGGGTACGGGAGATCACAGATACGCAGTATTTT | CASSTRVREITDTQYF
TRBJ2-7 | TRBD2 | - | TRBV11-2 | TGTGCCAGCAGCTTTTCGGCGGGAGTCCACGAGCAGTACTTC | CASSFSAGVHEQYF
TRBJ2-7 | TRBD2 | - | TRBV7-2 | TGTGCCAGCAGCTCATACCTAGCGGGAGGATACGAGCAGTACTTC | CASSSYLAGGYEQYF
TRBJ1-1 | - | - | TRBV29-1 | TGCAGCGTCTGGGGGCTCGGCGGTGAAGCTTTCTTT | CSVWGLGGEAFF
TRBJ1-5 | - | - | TRBV19 | TGTGCCAGTAGTCACCCCGGCGACCCGGGAGTCGGCACAGATACGCAGCATTTT | CASSHPGDPGVGTDTQHF
TRBJ2-3 | - | - | TRBV19 | TGTGCCAGTAGTCCCCGGGTCACAGATACGCAGTATTTT | CASSPRVTDTQYF
TRBJ1-1 | - | - | TRBV18 | TGTGCCAGCTCACCACAAGGGTTGGACACTGAAGCTTTCTTT | CASSPQGLDTEAFF
TRBJ2-2 | TRBD1 | - | TRBV30 | TGTGCCTGGAGAGGACAGGGCACCGGGGAGCTGTTTTTT | CAWRGQGTGELFF